Listed below are T cell receptor beta chains from one sample, sequenced in a study of cytomegalovirus exposure and HLA in healthy donors. Profiling relied on immunoSEQ multiplex PCR, and the TCRdb table lists in-frame clones only, not all of them. The sample records roughly 150,000 clones, 70% to 90% being singletons. Sequencing was done on a sample of PBMCs. All receptors come from a woman aged 18-29 years in good health and CMV-seronegative. Each CDR3 is given with its conserved first and last residue. D genes are given only for firm matches. A row's size may be missing; if present it is once, few, many or a size class.

v_call,clone_size,j_call,d_call,cdr3_nt,cdr3_aa
TRBV9,NA,TRBJ2-7,TRBD2,TGTGCCAGCAGCGTAGCAGCGGGAGGGAGCGAGCAGTACTTC,CASSVAAGGSEQYF
TRBV15,few,TRBJ1-3,NA,TGTGCCACCAGCAGACAGGATTCTCCCGGAAACACCATATATTTT,CATSRQDSPGNTIYF
TRBV5-1,NA,TRBJ1-2,NA,TGCGCCAGCAGCTTGGCGACGGGCGGGGTCTATGGCTACACCTTC,CASSLATGGVYGYTF
TRBV12-5,NA,TRBJ2-5,TRBD2,TGTGCTAGTGCCCTCACCGCCGGGAGGGCCCGGGAGACCCAGTACTTC,CASALTAGRARETQYF
TRBV7-6,NA,TRBJ2-1,TRBD2,TGTGCCAGCAGCTTCGTTAGAAGGACTAGCGGGAGCGATGAGCAGTTCTTC,CASSFVRRTSGSDEQFF
TRBV6-5,NA,TRBJ1-2,NA,TGTGCCAGCAGTCCTGACAGCTGGAACTATGGCTACACCTTC,CASSPDSWNYGYTF
TRBV7-9,NA,TRBJ1-4,TRBD1,TGTGCCAGCAGCTCCTACAGGGGCCAAGAAAAACTGTTTTTT,CASSSYRGQEKLFF
TRBV15,NA,TRBJ2-1,TRBD2,TGTGCCACCAGCAGAGATCTTGGGACTAACGCCGATGAGCAGTTCTTC,CATSRDLGTNADEQFF
TRBV19,few,TRBJ1-5,TRBD1,TGTGCCAGTAGTGGGACAGGGATTTATCAGCCCCAGCATTTT,CASSGTGIYQPQHF
TRBV5-4,NA,TRBJ1-6,NA,TGTGCCAGCAGCTCAGCGGTGGTTGGGGAGTCACCCCTCCACTTT,CASSSAVVGESPLHF
TRBV9,NA,TRBJ1-2,TRBD1,TGTGCCAGCAGCCTGGGGACAGGAGGTGGCTACACCTTC,CASSLGTGGGYTF
TRBV4-3,NA,TRBJ2-6,TRBD1,TGCGCCAGCAGCCAAGGGGCCGGGACAGGGGGCACTGGGGCCAACGTCCTGACTTTC,CASSQGAGTGGTGANVLTF
TRBV19,NA,TRBJ1-6,NA,TGTGCCAGCCGGACGGACAATAATTCACCCCTCCACTTT,CASRTDNNSPLHF
TRBV28,NA,TRBJ2-1,NA,TGTGCCAGCACGTGGGCCCTCAATGAGCAGTTCTTC,CASTWALNEQFF
TRBV29-1,NA,TRBJ2-1,TRBD2,TGCAGCGTTGAGCCTCAGCTGGGGCTAGCGGGAGCTAATGAGCAGTTCTTC,CSVEPQLGLAGANEQFF
TRBV7-9,NA,TRBJ2-4,NA,TGTGCCAGCAGCTCCCGCTCGCAGGTTGGGCAGTACTTC,CASSSRSQVGQYF
TRBV9,NA,TRBJ2-2,TRBD2,TGTGCCAGCAGCGTATCGGGACTAGCGCCCAACACCGGGGAGCTGTTTTTT,CASSVSGLAPNTGELFF
TRBV27,once,TRBJ1-2,NA,TGTGCCAGCAGTTTTTCTGCAGGAAGTTACACCTTC,CASSFSAGSYTF
TRBV13,NA,TRBJ2-7,TRBD1,TGTGCCAGCAGCTCCAGGACAGGGGAGAAGTACGAGCAGTACTTC,CASSSRTGEKYEQYF
TRBV7-6,NA,TRBJ1-1,TRBD1,TGTGCCAGCAGCTTGTCTAGTACAGGGGGGATGAACACTGAAGCTTTCTTT,CASSLSSTGGMNTEAFF
TRBV6-5,NA,TRBJ1-6,NA,TGTGCCAGCAGTTACCGACGGACCACGGGGAATTCACCCCTCCACTTT,CASSYRRTTGNSPLHF
TRBV19,once,TRBJ1-5,NA,TGTGCCAGTAGTATCCCGATTTCCACCCCCGAGCAGCCCCAGCATTTT,CASSIPISTPEQPQHF
TRBV13,once,TRBJ2-1,NA,TGTGCCAGCAGCCCCTATGAGCAGTTCTTC,CASSPYEQFF
TRBV9,NA,TRBJ2-7,TRBD2,TGTGCCAGCAGCGCTACCGGACTAGCCTCCTACGAGCAGTACTTC,CASSATGLASYEQYF
TRBV5-4,few,TRBJ1-4,TRBD1,TGTGCCAGCAGTGCGGCACAGGACAGGTCTAATGAAAAACTGTTTTTT,CASSAAQDRSNEKLFF
TRBV6-5,NA,TRBJ1-2,NA,TGTGCCAGCTACAGGGCCCGATCGGGCTACACCTTC,CASYRARSGYTF
TRBV7-2,NA,TRBJ2-3,TRBD2,TGTAGTGGCGGGGGGAACACAGATACGCAGTATTTT,CSGGGNTDTQYF
TRBV6-4,NA,TRBJ1-6,NA,TGTGCCAGCAGTGTGGAGATATCGTATAATTCACCCCTCCACTTT,CASSVEISYNSPLHF
TRBV6-1,once,TRBJ2-5,NA,TGTGCCAGCAGTGAAGCGCTAGAAAGGAAGTACTTC,CASSEALERKYF
TRBV28,NA,TRBJ2-7,NA,TGTGCCAGCAGTTTACGTCGGGGGTACTCGGCTGAAATACCCTACGAGCAGTACTTC,CASSLRRGYSAEIPYEQYF
TRBV2,NA,TRBJ2-5,TRBD1,TGTGCCAGCAATAAAGATGGGACAGGGATTGAGACCCAGTACTTC,CASNKDGTGIETQYF
TRBV30,few,TRBJ2-1,NA,TGTGCCTGGAGACCGAGCTCCTACAATGAGCAGTTCTTC,CAWRPSSYNEQFF
TRBV10-3,NA,TRBJ1-5,NA,TGTGCCATCAGTGACAGCGAACATCAGCCCCAGCATTTT,CAISDSEHQPQHF
TRBV5-4,NA,TRBJ2-3,TRBD2,TGTGCCAGCAGCCGGGGGGGGGACACAGATACGCAGTATTTT,CASSRGGDTDTQYF
TRBV30,NA,TRBJ1-4,TRBD1,TGTGCCTGGAGTGTACAGGGGTCAGATAGATGGGCAACTAATGAAAAACTGTTTTTT,CAWSVQGSDRWATNEKLFF
TRBV9,NA,TRBJ1-5,NA,TGTGCCAGCAGCGTAGTAGGGAGGGATAGCAATCAGCCCCAGCATTTT,CASSVVGRDSNQPQHF
TRBV18,once,TRBJ2-1,TRBD1,TGTGCCAGCTCCGGACAGGGATCGAATGAGCAGTTCTTC,CASSGQGSNEQFF
TRBV7-2,NA,TRBJ2-7,NA,TGTGCCAGCAGCTTTCCCGGTGTGTCCTACGAGCAGTACTTC,CASSFPGVSYEQYF
TRBV7-2,NA,TRBJ2-7,TRBD2,TGTGCCAGCAGCCGGACTAGCGGTCGAGGTGAGCAGTACTTC,CASSRTSGRGEQYF
TRBV5-1,NA,TRBJ2-3,TRBD2,TGCGCCAGCAGCTTGCGGGGGGGCACAGATACGCAGTATTTT,CASSLRGGTDTQYF
TRBV28,NA,TRBJ1-1,NA,TGTGCCAGCAGGGCAGAGAACACTGAAGCTTTCTTT,CASRAENTEAFF
TRBV5-1,NA,TRBJ2-1,TRBD1,TGCGCCAGCAGCCTTGGGACAGGGGGCCTCGGTGAGCAGTTCTTC,CASSLGTGGLGEQFF
TRBV7-9,NA,TRBJ2-2,TRBD2,TGTGCCAGCAGCCGGACTAGCGGGAGAAGGTGGGGCGGGGAGCTGTTTTTT,CASSRTSGRRWGGELFF
TRBV4-3,NA,TRBJ2-1,NA,TGCGCCAGCAGCCAAGGGCTAGTACAGTTCTTC,CASSQGLVQFF
TRBV23-1,NA,TRBJ2-7,NA,TGCGCCAGCAGCCTCCTAGGTCCAAAATGGCCGTGCGCCTACGAGCAGTACTTC,CASSLLGPKWPCAYEQYF
TRBV7-2,NA,TRBJ1-3,NA,TGTGCCAGCAGCCCTGGGGGGGCAGGGAGCTTCTCTGGAAACACCATATATTTT,CASSPGGAGSFSGNTIYF
TRBV4-3,NA,TRBJ1-2,NA,TGCGCCAGCAGCCAAGAAATGGGGCAGGGGAACTATGGCTACACCTTC,CASSQEMGQGNYGYTF
TRBV5-8,NA,TRBJ1-2,TRBD1,TGTGCCAGCAGCCCAGGGGGACAGGGAAGTCTGTATGGCTACACCTTC,CASSPGGQGSLYGYTF
TRBV25-1,NA,TRBJ1-5,NA,TGTGCCAGCAGTCAGGGAGGTCAGCCCCAGCATTTT,CASSQGGQPQHF
TRBV4-3,NA,TRBJ1-2,NA,TGCGCCAGCAGCCTGACGAGGGACTATGGCTACACCTTC,CASSLTRDYGYTF
TRBV4-2,NA,TRBJ2-7,TRBD2,TGTGCCAGCAGCCCCAGGATGAACGGGGGGACGGCTTACGAGCAGTACTTC,CASSPRMNGGTAYEQYF
TRBV18,NA,TRBJ2-1,NA,TGTGCCAGCTCACGACAGGCCCAGCAGTTCTTC,CASSRQAQQFF
TRBV27,NA,TRBJ2-7,TRBD1,TGTGCCACTCGCTTGGGACAGGGGGCATACGAGCAGTACTTC,CATRLGQGAYEQYF
TRBV5-1,NA,TRBJ2-5,TRBD1,TGCGCCAGCAGCTCGGGACAGCTGGAGACCCAGTACTTC,CASSSGQLETQYF
TRBV4-3,NA,TRBJ2-3,NA,TGCGCCAGCAGCCAACAGGACATCATAGGGGATACGCAGTATTTT,CASSQQDIIGDTQYF
TRBV28,NA,TRBJ1-2,NA,TGTGCCAGCCGGACGGGATTTGATGGCTACACCTTC,CASRTGFDGYTF
TRBV19,NA,TRBJ1-2,NA,TGTGCCAGCACAGGGTCCCCTAACTATGGCTACACCTTC,CASTGSPNYGYTF
TRBV5-1,once,TRBJ2-1,TRBD1,TGCGCCAGCAGCTTGGACAGGGGATACAATGAGCAGTTCTTC,CASSLDRGYNEQFF
TRBV30,NA,TRBJ1-5,NA,TGTGCCTGGGGAATCGACAGAGGTAATCAGCCCCAGCATTTT,CAWGIDRGNQPQHF
TRBV2,few,TRBJ1-5,NA,TGTGCCAGCAGACCCATCAACAGGAATCAGCCCCAGCATTTT,CASRPINRNQPQHF